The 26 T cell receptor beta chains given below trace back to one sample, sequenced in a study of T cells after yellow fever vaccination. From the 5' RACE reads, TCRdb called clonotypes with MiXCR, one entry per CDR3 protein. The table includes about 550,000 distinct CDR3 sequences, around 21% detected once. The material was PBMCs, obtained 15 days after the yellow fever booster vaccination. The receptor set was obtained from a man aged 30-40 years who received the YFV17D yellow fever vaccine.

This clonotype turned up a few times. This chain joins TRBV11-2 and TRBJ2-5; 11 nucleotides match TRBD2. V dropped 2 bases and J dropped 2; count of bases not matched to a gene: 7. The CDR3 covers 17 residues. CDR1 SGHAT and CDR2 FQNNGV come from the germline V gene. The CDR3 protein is CASSLNLWTSGQETQYF. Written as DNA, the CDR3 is TGTGCCAGCAGCTTAAATCTCTGGACTAGCGGGCAAGAGACCCAGTACTTC.

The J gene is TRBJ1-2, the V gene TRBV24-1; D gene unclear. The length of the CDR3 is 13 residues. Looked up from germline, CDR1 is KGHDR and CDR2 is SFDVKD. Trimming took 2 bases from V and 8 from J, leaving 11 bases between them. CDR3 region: CATSDSLNRGYTF. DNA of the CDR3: TGTGCCACCAGTGATTCTCTAAATCGGGGCTACACCTTC.

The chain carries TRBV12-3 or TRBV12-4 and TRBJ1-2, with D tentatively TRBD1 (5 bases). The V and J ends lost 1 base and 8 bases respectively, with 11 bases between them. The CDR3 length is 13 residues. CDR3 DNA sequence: TGTGCCAGCAGTTTAGTGCAGGGTACGGGCTACACCTTC. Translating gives CASSLVQGTGYTF.

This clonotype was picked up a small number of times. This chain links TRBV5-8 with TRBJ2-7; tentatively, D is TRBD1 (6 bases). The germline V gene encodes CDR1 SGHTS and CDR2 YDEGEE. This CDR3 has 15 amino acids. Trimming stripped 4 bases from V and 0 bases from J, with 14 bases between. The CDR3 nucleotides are TGTGCCAGCAGCAGTGGACAGATCACCTCCTACGAGCAGTACTTC. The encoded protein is CASSSGQITSYEQYF.

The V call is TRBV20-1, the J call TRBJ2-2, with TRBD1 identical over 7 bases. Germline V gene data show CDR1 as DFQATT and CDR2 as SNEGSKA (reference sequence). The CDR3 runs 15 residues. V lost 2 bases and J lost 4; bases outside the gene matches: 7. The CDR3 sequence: CSARKGDSGTGELFF. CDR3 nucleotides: TGCAGTGCTAGAAAAGGGGACAGCGGCACCGGGGAGCTGTTTTTT.

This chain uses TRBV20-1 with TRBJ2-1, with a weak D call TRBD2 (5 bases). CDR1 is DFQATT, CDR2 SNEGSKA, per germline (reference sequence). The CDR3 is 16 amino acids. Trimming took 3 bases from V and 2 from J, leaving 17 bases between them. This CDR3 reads CSARSASSSTYNEQFF. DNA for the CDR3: TGCAGTGCTAGGAGTGCCTCTAGCAGCACCTACAATGAGCAGTTCTTC.

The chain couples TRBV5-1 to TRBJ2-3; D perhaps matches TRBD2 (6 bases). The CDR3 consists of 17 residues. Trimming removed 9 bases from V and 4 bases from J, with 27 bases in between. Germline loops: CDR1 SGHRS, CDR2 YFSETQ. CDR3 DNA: TGCGCCATAAAACCCACGGAGGGTCACAGGAACCCAGATACGCAGTATTTT. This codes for CAIKPTEGHRNPDTQYF.

The CDR3 protein is CASSKGLNTGELFF. CDR3 bases: TGTGCCAGCAGCAAGGGACTCAACACCGGGGAGCTGTTTTTT. The gene calls are TRBV7-2 and TRBJ2-2, with D possibly being TRBD2 (6 bases). The CDR3 contains 14 residues. Trimming took off 5 bases at V and 2 bases at J, with 9 bases between the two ends. CDR1 and CDR2 from the germline V gene are SGHTA and FQGNSA.

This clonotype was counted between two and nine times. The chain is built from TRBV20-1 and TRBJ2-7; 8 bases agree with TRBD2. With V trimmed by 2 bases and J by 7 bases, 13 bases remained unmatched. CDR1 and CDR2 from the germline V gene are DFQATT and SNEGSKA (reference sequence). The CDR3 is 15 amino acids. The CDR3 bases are TGCAGTGCTAGAACGGGAGGGGGGCCCGAGAGAGAGCAGTACTTC. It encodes CSARTGGGPEREQYF.

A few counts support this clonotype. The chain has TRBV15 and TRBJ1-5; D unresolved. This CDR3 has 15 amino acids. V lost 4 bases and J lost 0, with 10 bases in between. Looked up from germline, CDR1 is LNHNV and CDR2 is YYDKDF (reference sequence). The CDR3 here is CATSTVRYSNQPQHF. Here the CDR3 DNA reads TGTGCCACCAGCACTGTTAGATATAGCAATCAGCCCCAGCATTTT.

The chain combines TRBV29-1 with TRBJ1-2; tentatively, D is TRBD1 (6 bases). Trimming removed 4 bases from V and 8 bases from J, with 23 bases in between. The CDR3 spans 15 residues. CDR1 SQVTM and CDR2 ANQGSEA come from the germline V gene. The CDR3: CSVVLGAQQGGGYTF. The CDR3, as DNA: TGCAGCGTTGTCCTCGGAGCACAACAGGGAGGAGGCTACACCTTC.

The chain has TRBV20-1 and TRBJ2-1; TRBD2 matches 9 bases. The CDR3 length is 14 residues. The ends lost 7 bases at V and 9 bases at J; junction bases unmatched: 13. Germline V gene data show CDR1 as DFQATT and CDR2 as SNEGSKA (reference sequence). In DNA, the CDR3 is TGCAGTGGGAGTAGCGGGAGTCGGCCAGGTGAGCAGTTCTTC. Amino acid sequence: CSGSSGSRPGEQFF.

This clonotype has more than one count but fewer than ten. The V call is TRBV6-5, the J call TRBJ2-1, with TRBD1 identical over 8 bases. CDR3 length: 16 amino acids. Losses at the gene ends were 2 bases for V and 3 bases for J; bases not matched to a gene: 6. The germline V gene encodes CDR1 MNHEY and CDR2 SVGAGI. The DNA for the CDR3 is TGTGCCAGCAGTTACCCCCAAACAGGGGGCTACAATGAGCAGTTCTTC. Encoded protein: CASSYPQTGGYNEQFF.

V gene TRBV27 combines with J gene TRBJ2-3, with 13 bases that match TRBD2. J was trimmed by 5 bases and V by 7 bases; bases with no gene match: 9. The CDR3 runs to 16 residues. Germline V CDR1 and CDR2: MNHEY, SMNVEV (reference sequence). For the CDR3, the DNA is TGTGCCAGCATTCCCCTCGGACTAGCGGGAGTAGATACGCAGTATTTT. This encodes CASIPLGLAGVDTQYF.

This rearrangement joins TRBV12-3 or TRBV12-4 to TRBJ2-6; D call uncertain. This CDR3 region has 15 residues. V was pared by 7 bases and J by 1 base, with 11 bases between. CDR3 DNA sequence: TGTGCCAGCACTTATACCCCGTCTGGGGCCAACGTCCTGACTTTC. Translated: CASTYTPSGANVLTF.

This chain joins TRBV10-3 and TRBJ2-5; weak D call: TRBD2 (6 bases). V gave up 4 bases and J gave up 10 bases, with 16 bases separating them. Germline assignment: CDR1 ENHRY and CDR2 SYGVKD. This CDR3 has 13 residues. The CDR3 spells CAISVGSPEGQYF. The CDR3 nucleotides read TGTGCCATCAGTGTCGGCTCGCCGGAGGGCCAGTACTTC.

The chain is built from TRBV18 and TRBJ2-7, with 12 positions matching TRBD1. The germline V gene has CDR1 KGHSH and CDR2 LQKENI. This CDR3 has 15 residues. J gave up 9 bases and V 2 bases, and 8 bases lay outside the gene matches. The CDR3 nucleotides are TGTGCCAGCTCACCATCCGGGACAGGGGGCGCCGGGCAGTACTTC. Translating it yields CASSPSGTGGAGQYF.

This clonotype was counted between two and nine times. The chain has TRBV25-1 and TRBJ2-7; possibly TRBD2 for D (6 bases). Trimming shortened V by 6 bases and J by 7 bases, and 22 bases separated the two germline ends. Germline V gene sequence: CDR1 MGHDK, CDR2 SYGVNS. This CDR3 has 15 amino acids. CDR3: CASSSTGLAGEEQYF. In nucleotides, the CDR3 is TGTGCCAGCAGCAGCACGGGACTCGCGGGCGAGGAGCAGTACTTC.

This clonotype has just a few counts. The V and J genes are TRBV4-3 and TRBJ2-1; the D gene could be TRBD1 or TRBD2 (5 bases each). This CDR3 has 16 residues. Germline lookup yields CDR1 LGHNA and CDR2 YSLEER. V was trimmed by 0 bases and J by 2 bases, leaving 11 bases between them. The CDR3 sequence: CASSQEGRTPYNEQFF. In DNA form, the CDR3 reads TGCGCCAGCAGCCAAGAGGGACGTACCCCCTACAATGAGCAGTTCTTC.

This CDR3 reads CASSLVLGTSGYNEQFF. The DNA for the CDR3 is TGTGCCAGCAGCTTAGTACTTGGGACTAGCGGCTACAATGAGCAGTTCTTC. The chain employs TRBV11-2 and TRBJ2-1; 11 positions match TRBD2. The CDR3 is 17 amino acids. The germline gives CDR1 SGHAT, CDR2 FQNNGV. V dropped 1 base and J dropped 3; count of bases not matched to a gene: 5.

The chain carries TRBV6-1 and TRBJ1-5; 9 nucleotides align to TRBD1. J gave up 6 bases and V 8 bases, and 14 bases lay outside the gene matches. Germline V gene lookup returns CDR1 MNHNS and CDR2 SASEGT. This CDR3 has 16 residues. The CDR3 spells CASCRTGDFLAQPQHF. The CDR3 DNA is TGTGCCAGCTGTCGGACAGGGGATTTCTTGGCTCAGCCCCAGCATTTT.

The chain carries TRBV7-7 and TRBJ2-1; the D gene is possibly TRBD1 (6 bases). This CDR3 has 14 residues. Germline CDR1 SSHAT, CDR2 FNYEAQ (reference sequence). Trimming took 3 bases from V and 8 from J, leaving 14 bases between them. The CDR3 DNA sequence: TGTGCCAGCAGCTTTGCTCTAGGGGGAGATGAGCAGTTCTTC. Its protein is CASSFALGGDEQFF. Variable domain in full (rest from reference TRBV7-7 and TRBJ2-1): GAGVSQSPRYKVTKRGQDVTLRCDPISSHATLYWYQQALGQGPEFLTYFNYEAQPDKSGLPSDRFSAERPEGSISTLTIQRTEQRDSAMYRCASSFALGGDEQFFGPGTRLTVL.

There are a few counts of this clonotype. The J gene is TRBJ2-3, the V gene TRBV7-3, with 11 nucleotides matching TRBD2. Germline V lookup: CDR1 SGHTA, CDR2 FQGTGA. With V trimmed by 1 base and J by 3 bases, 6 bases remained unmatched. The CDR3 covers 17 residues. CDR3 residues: CASSLKLAGGGTDTQYF. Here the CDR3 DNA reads TGTGCCAGCAGCTTAAAGCTAGCGGGAGGAGGTACAGATACGCAGTATTTT.

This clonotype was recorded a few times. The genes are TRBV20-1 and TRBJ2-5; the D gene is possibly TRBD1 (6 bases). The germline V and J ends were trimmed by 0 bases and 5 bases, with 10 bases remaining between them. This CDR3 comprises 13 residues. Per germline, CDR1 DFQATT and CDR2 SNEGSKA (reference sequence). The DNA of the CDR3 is TGCAGTGCTAGAGATTTACAGGGTGAGACCCAGTACTTC. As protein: CSARDLQGETQYF.

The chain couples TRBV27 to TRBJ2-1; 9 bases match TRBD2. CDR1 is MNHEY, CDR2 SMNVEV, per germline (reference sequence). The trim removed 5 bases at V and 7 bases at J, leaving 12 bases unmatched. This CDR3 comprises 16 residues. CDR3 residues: CASSLLLPAGGNEQFF. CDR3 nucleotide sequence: TGTGCCAGCAGTCTCCTGCTCCCAGCGGGAGGTAATGAGCAGTTCTTC.

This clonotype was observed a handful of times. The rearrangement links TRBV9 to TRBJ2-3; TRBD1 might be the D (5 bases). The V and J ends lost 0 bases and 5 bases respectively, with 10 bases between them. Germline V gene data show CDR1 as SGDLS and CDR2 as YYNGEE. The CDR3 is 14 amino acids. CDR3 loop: CASSVGGRVDTQYF. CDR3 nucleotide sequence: TGTGCCAGCAGCGTAGGGGGCAGGGTAGATACGCAGTATTTT.